This TCR beta chain stems from a study of early T cells in non-severe SARS-CoV-2 infection. Overall study context: Sequencing targeted bulk RNA from unsorted whole blood, leaving chains unpaired.

Study-wide findings and caveats: CD4 and private specificities were missed by VDJdb matching, which favored anti-spike CD8 responses.

The sample holds a few counts of this clonotype. Antigen unknown. Unique molecular identifier tags were affixed to discrete cDNA molecules. Using its own MiXCR run on the 5' RACE reads, TCRdb lists one record per CDR3 protein. This sample has roughly 60,000 distinct CDR3 sequences, with more than 6.5% found just once. The sequence was collected from an adult who was a healthcare worker with PCR-confirmed SARS-CoV-2 infection or an uninfected control (not recorded which). The source material was whole blood, sampled at baseline.

CDR3 in DNA: TGTGCCACCAGCAGAGCTGGATTCGTCGGACGATATACGCAGTATTTT. It encodes CATSRAGFVGRYTQYF. The genes are TRBV15 and TRBJ2-3; the D is unclear. Trimming left V 1 base short and J 7 bases short, with 18 bases between. CDR1 is LNHNV, CDR2 YYDKDF, per germline (reference sequence). This CDR3 has 16 amino acids.